These 15 T cell receptor beta chains came from one sample sequenced in a study of cytomegalovirus exposure and HLA in healthy donors. Both 60 Vbeta primers and 13 Jbeta primers went into the PCR. Sequencing used immunoSEQ multiplex PCR; TCRdb keeps in-frame clones, though not all of them. The sample shows about 140,000 clones, about 61% of them seen only once. Sequencing used PBMCs. The source is a male donor in good health and CMV-seronegative.

The gene calls are TRBV19 and TRBJ2-7; 7 nucleotides align to TRBD2. There are 15 residues in the CDR3. Germline lookup yields CDR1 LNHDA and CDR2 SQIVND (reference sequence). J was trimmed by 5 bases and V by 5 bases; bases with no gene match: 12. CDR3 coding DNA: TGTGCCAGTAGTCCGAGGCGGGGGTGGCGAGACGAGCAGTACTTC. As protein: CASSPRRGWRDEQYF.

V and J are TRBV15 and TRBJ1-5; no clear D. The CDR3 contains 15 residues. Trimming took 2 bases from V and 6 from J, leaving 14 bases between them. Looked up from germline, CDR1 is LNHNV and CDR2 is YYDKDF (reference sequence). The CDR3 is CATSRPWSRSQPQHF. The CDR3 DNA follows: TGTGCCACCAGCAGACCCTGGTCCCGCAGTCAGCCCCAGCATTTT.

The CDR3 here is CASSQDSYSYEQYF. The CDR3 DNA reads TGTGCCAGCAGCCAGGACAGCTACTCCTACGAGCAGTACTTC. The chain joins TRBV5-4 to TRBJ2-7, with D perhaps TRBD1 (6 bases). Looked up from germline, CDR1 is SGHNT and CDR2 is YYREEE (reference sequence). The CDR3 runs to 14 residues. V lost 4 bases, J lost 0 bases, and 11 bases lay in between.

This clone was detected only a few times. The chain uses TRBV27 and TRBJ2-7, with D possibly TRBD1 on 5 matching bases. Germline CDR1 is MNHEY and CDR2 is SMNVEV (reference sequence). Between the trimmed V and J ends, which lost 0 bases and 2 bases, there was a span of 14 bases. There are 16 residues in the CDR3. The CDR3 DNA sequence: TGTGCCAGCAGTTTATCAATATCGACAGCCACCTACGAGCAGTACTTC. Amino acids: CASSLSISTATYEQYF.

The gene calls are TRBV10-3 and TRBJ2-2; D is perhaps TRBD1 (6 bases). V lost 9 bases to trimming and J lost 2 bases, with 13 bases between them. The germline V gene encodes CDR1 ENHRY and CDR2 SYGVKD. The CDR3 length is 14 residues. CDR3 residues: CAIDRDTNTGELFF. The CDR3 nucleotides are TGTGCCATAGACCGGGACACCAACACCGGGGAGCTGTTTTTT.

The chain combines TRBV7-9 with TRBJ2-1; 8 bases align to TRBD1. Looked up from germline, CDR1 is SEHNR and CDR2 is FQNEAQ (reference sequence). The CDR3 totals 15 residues. With V trimmed by 2 bases and J by 4 bases, 4 bases remained unmatched. The CDR3 here is CASSLHRQGYNEQFF. The DNA of the CDR3 is TGTGCCAGCAGCTTACATCGACAGGGGTACAATGAGCAGTTCTTC.

V usage is TRBV5-1 and J usage is TRBJ2-3, with D maybe TRBD1 (6 bases). V lost 4 bases to trimming and J lost 2 bases, with 11 bases between them. Germline V gene data show CDR1 as SGHRS and CDR2 as YFSETQ. The CDR3 has 14 residues. CDR3 nucleotides: TGCGCCAGCAGCCAGGGACACAACACAGATACGCAGTATTTT. Protein sequence: CASSQGHNTDTQYF.

V usage is TRBV18 and J usage is TRBJ2-7; 11 nucleotides agree with TRBD2. The CDR3 is 16 amino acids. CDR1 KGHSH and CDR2 LQKENI come from the germline V gene. V shed 4 bases, J shed 6 bases, and the junction held 11 bases outside the gene matches. The CDR3 sequence is CASSRGELAGVAEQYF. The CDR3 region has the DNA TGTGCCAGCTCACGAGGAGAACTAGCGGGGGTCGCCGAGCAGTACTTC.

This clone was seen only a few times. The chain links TRBV9 to TRBJ2-1; 10 positions match TRBD1. The CDR3 contains 16 residues. After removal of 2 bases from V and 4 bases from J, the junction contained 6 bases not matched to a gene. Germline lookup yields CDR1 SGDLS and CDR2 YYNGEE. The DNA of the CDR3 is TGTGCCAGCAGCGTGGGACAGGGGAATTATTACAATGAGCAGTTCTTC. Residues: CASSVGQGNYYNEQFF.

This clone was picked up one time. In nucleotides, the CDR3 is TGTGCCATCACCCGAGGGGGGACAGGGCCCTACGAGCAGTACTTC. Protein product: CAITRGGTGPYEQYF. The chain joins TRBV10-3 to TRBJ2-7; 9 nucleotides agree with TRBD1. The length of the CDR3 is 15 residues. J was trimmed by 2 bases and V by 7 bases; bases with no gene match: 9. Germline V gene sequence: CDR1 ENHRY, CDR2 SYGVKD.

Points on this clone: One junction end disagrees with the germline gene, perhaps due to a read error. The chain uses TRBV2 and TRBJ2-7, with 12 bases aligning to TRBD2. The CDR3 covers 14 residues. The germline V gene has CDR1 SNHLY and CDR2 FYNNEI. CDR3 protein: CASRELAGGSVKNF. DNA for the CDR3: TGTGCCAGCAGAGAACTAGCGGGGGGTTCCGTAAAGAACTTC.

This clone occurred a few times. The V gene is TRBV7-9, the J gene TRBJ1-4, with D unclear. The CDR3 spans 14 residues. Trimming removed 5 bases from V and 1 base from J, with 8 bases in between. Germline V gene data show CDR1 as SEHNR and CDR2 as FQNEAQ (reference sequence). CDR3 protein: CASSDSRTNEKLFF. CDR3 nucleotides: TGTGCCAGCAGCGATAGTAGAACTAATGAAAAACTGTTTTTT.

The rearrangement links TRBV5-8 to TRBJ1-5; possible D gene TRBD1, 6 bases. The length of the CDR3 is 15 residues. Deletions cut 2 bases from V and 3 bases from J, with 12 bases between. The germline gives CDR1 SGHTS, CDR2 YDEGEE. CDR3 residues: CASSFSDSLNQPQHF. The CDR3 coding sequence is TGTGCCAGCAGCTTTTCGGACAGCCTCAATCAGCCCCAGCATTTT.

With respect to this clone: Compared with germline, one end of the junction differs, possibly owing to a read error. The chain uses TRBV4-1 and TRBJ2-7; 8 nucleotides match TRBD2. Per germline, CDR1 MGHRA and CDR2 YSYEKL. The CDR3 runs 15 residues. CDR3 residues: CPSSQNAGGGQEQYF. As DNA, the CDR3 is TGCCCCAGCAGCCAAAACGCCGGGGGGGGCCAAGAGCAGTACTTC.

The rearrangement links TRBV5-4 to TRBJ2-2; 9 nucleotides line up with TRBD1. The J segment lost 3 bases and the V segment lost 3 bases, leaving 0 bases of the junction unmatched. This CDR3 has 14 amino acids. Germline-derived CDR1 and CDR2 are SGHNT and YYREEE (reference sequence). The CDR3 DNA sequence: TGTGCCAGCAGCTGGGACAGGGACACCGGGGAGCTGTTTTTT. This codes for CASSWDRDTGELFF.